The rows below give T cell receptor beta chains drawn from one sample of a study of STAT5B mutations in CD4+ large granular lymphocyte leukemia. Sequencing was performed with immunoSEQ multiplex PCR; in TCRdb, only in-frame clones are kept and a portion is missing. The repertoire has around 30,000 clones, 70% to 75% of them found once; the top ten carry roughly 3.3%. Sequencing used CD4+ T cells from blood buffy coats. The source is a human donor in good health. CDR3s include the opening cysteine and the closing phenylalanine or tryptophan. A D gene is named only where the DNA matches it firmly.

D gene: TRBD2; V gene: TRBV19; J gene: TRBJ2-4; CDR3 protein: CASSTLGTSVAKNIQYF; CDR3 DNA: TGTGCCAGTAGTACCCTGGGGACTAGTGTAGCCAAAAACATTCAGTACTTC
D gene: TRBD2; V gene: TRBV30; J gene: TRBJ2-2; CDR3 protein: CAWTFLAGGNTGELFF; CDR3 DNA: TGTGCCTGGACCTTTCTAGCGGGAGGGAACACCGGGGAGCTGTTTTTT
D gene: -; V gene: TRBV2; J gene: TRBJ2-5; CDR3 protein: CASRRTLSGETQYF; CDR3 DNA: TGTGCCAGCAGGAGGACACTATCGGGAGAGACCCAGTACTTC
D gene: -; V gene: TRBV7-2; J gene: TRBJ2-3; CDR3 protein: CASSLRDLGDTQYF; CDR3 DNA: TGTGCCAGCAGCTTAAGGGACCTTGGAGATACGCAGTATTTT
D gene: TRBD2; V gene: TRBV2; J gene: TRBJ2-7; CDR3 protein: CASKFWGLAGVEQYF; CDR3 DNA: TGTGCCAGCAAGTTTTGGGGACTAGCGGGTGTAGAGCAGTACTTC
D gene: -; V gene: TRBV7-2; J gene: TRBJ2-7; CDR3 protein: CASSRRTEWYEQYF; CDR3 DNA: TGTGCCAGCAGCCGCCGGACAGAGTGGTACGAGCAGTACTTC
D gene: TRBD2; V gene: TRBV9; J gene: TRBJ2-1; CDR3 protein: CASSVTREWGEQFF; CDR3 DNA: TGTGCCAGCAGCGTAACGCGGGAGTGGGGTGAGCAGTTCTTC
D gene: -; V gene: TRBV5-8; J gene: TRBJ1-1; CDR3 protein: CASSKDRVYTEAFF; CDR3 DNA: TGTGCCAGCAGCAAGGACCGCGTTTACACTGAAGCTTTCTTT
D gene: -; V gene: TRBV29-1; J gene: TRBJ1-1; CDR3 protein: CSVEDHGGRKNTEAFF; CDR3 DNA: TGCAGCGTTGAAGATCATGGGGGGCGAAAGAACACTGAAGCTTTCTTT
D gene: -; V gene: TRBV6-5; J gene: TRBJ1-1; CDR3 protein: CASYPRTGGREAFF; CDR3 DNA: TGTGCCAGTTATCCCCGGACCGGCGGGAGGGAAGCTTTCTTT
D gene: -; V gene: TRBV6-5; J gene: TRBJ2-1; CDR3 protein: CASSQVRAGYNEQFF; CDR3 DNA: TGTGCCAGCAGCCAGGTGAGGGCCGGTTACAATGAGCAGTTCTTC
D gene: TRBD1; V gene: TRBV7-2; J gene: TRBJ1-2; CDR3 protein: CASSLAGQALYGYTF; CDR3 DNA: TGTGCCAGCAGCTTAGCCGGACAGGCCCTCTATGGCTACACCTTC